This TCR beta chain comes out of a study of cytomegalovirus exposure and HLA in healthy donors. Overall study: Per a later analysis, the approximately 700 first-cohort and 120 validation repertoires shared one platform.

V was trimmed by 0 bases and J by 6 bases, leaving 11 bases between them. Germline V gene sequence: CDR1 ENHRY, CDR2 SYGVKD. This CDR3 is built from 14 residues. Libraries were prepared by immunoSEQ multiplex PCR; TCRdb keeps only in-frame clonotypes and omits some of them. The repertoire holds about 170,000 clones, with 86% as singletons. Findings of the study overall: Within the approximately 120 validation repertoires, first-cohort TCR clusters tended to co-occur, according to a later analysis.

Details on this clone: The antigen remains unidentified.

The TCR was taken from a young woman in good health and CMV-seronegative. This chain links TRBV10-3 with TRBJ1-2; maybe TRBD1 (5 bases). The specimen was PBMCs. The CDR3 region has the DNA TGTGCCATCAGTGAGTCGAGAACAGGCGATGGCTACACCTTC. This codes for CAISESRTGDGYTF.